The rows below give T cell receptor beta chains drawn from one sample of a study of T-cell memory formation after mild COVID-19. TCRdb ran MiXCR on the 5' RACE reads and lists one entry per CDR3 protein. The sample has roughly 170,000 distinct CDR3 sequences, 15% to 20% seen once; the top ten hold 3.5% to 5%. Sequencing input: PBMCs or a T cell subset sorted from them (not recorded which). Receptors were obtained from a man aged 18 to 35 who had mild COVID-19 (a few samples of this study predate the infection). Cell type and time point are not known. Both conserved end residues are part of each CDR3. The order of the fields is clone size, J gene, D gene, V gene, CDR3 protein, CDR3 DNA. D genes are given only for firm matches. Clone size is not always given. Where it is, it says once, few, many or a class for expanded clones.

size: few; J: TRBJ2-5; D: -; V: TRBV5-1; CDR3: CASSVVSGEETQYF; DNA: TGCGCCAGCAGCGTCGTATCGGGGGAAGAGACCCAGTACTTC
size: -; J: TRBJ2-4; D: TRBD2; V: TRBV5-1; CDR3: CASSWGGTDKNIQYF; DNA: TGCGCCAGCAGCTGGGGGGGGACCGACAAAAACATTCAGTACTTC
size: few; J: TRBJ2-5; D: -; V: TRBV29-1; CDR3: CSGKQVQETQYF; DNA: TGCAGCGGAAAACAGGTCCAAGAGACCCAGTACTTC
size: -; J: TRBJ2-1; D: TRBD2; V: TRBV11-2; CDR3: CASSRERGDNEQFF; DNA: TGTGCCAGCAGCCGAGAGCGGGGAGACAATGAGCAGTTCTTC
size: -; J: TRBJ1-1; D: TRBD1; V: TRBV20-1; CDR3: CSAPRTGDTEAFF; DNA: TGCAGTGCCCCCAGGACAGGGGATACTGAAGCTTTCTTT
size: -; J: TRBJ1-4; D: -; V: TRBV6-6; CDR3: CASRSGAEKLFF; DNA: TGTGCCAGCAGGTCGGGGGCCGAAAAACTGTTTTTT
size: -; J: TRBJ1-2; D: TRBD1; V: TRBV19; CDR3: CASTLRQTGANYGYTF; DNA: TGTGCCAGTACCCTTCGTCAGACAGGGGCGAACTATGGCTACACCTTC
size: -; J: TRBJ2-5; D: -; V: TRBV30; CDR3: CAWSLAGLETQYF; DNA: TGTGCCTGGAGTTTGGCTGGCTTGGAGACCCAGTACTTC
size: -; J: TRBJ2-3; D: -; V: TRBV9; CDR3: CASSVVGAKDTQYF; DNA: TGTGCCAGCAGCGTAGTGGGAGCCAAAGATACGCAGTATTTT
size: many; J: TRBJ2-5; D: -; V: TRBV5-6; CDR3: CASSLFATAAGTQYF; DNA: TGTGCCAGCAGCTTGTTCGCGACAGCCGCAGGGACCCAGTACTTC
size: -; J: TRBJ1-1; D: -; V: TRBV20-1; CDR3: CSARAGHFSAEAFF; DNA: TGCAGTGCTAGAGCCGGCCACTTTAGCGCTGAAGCTTTCTTT
size: -; J: TRBJ2-1; D: TRBD1; V: TRBV7-9; CDR3: CASSLMSGGAYEQFF; DNA: TGTGCCAGCAGCTTAATGTCAGGGGGCGCGTATGAGCAGTTCTTC
size: few; J: TRBJ1-5; D: -; V: TRBV5-1; CDR3: CASSLVGDNQPQHF; DNA: TGCGCCAGCAGCTTGGTAGGGGACAATCAGCCCCAGCATTTT
size: many; J: TRBJ2-3; D: -; V: TRBV12-3/TRBV12-4; CDR3: CASSLANAQYF; DNA: TGTGCCAGCAGTTTGGCGAATGCGCAGTATTTT
size: few; J: TRBJ1-2; D: -; V: TRBV29-1; CDR3: CSVETALFYGYTF; DNA: TGCAGCGTTGAAACAGCCCTATTCTATGGCTACACCTTC
size: few; J: TRBJ1-5; D: -; V: TRBV4-1; CDR3: CASSQDPLRAQHF; DNA: TGCGCCAGCAGCCAAGATCCGCTAAGAGCCCAGCATTTT
size: few; J: TRBJ2-5; D: -; V: TRBV20-1; CDR3: CSAQAAGGHQETQYF; DNA: TGCAGTGCCCAGGCGGCCGGGGGCCACCAAGAGACCCAGTACTTC
size: -; J: TRBJ1-2; D: -; V: TRBV2; CDR3: CASSVVGGAYGYTF; DNA: TGTGCCAGCAGTGTCGTGGGGGGGGCCTATGGCTACACCTTC
size: -; J: TRBJ2-5; D: -; V: TRBV3-1; CDR3: CASSQKGGGQETQYF; DNA: TGTGCCAGCAGCCAAAAAGGAGGCGGCCAAGAGACCCAGTACTTC
size: -; J: TRBJ2-3; D: -; V: TRBV27; CDR3: CASSLVDTDTQYF; DNA: TGTGCCAGCAGTTTAGTCGACACAGATACGCAGTATTTT
size: -; J: TRBJ1-4; D: -; V: TRBV4-3; CDR3: CASSQDSRPSATNEKLFF; DNA: TGCGCCAGCAGCCAAGATTCTCGGCCGAGTGCAACTAATGAAAAACTGTTTTTT
size: -; J: TRBJ2-1; D: -; V: TRBV28; CDR3: CASSLWTGREQFF; DNA: TGTGCCAGCAGTTTATGGACAGGTCGAGAGCAGTTCTTC
size: -; J: TRBJ1-2; D: -; V: TRBV5-1; CDR3: CASSNDPGDLYGYTF; DNA: TGCGCCAGCAGCAACGATCCGGGAGACCTTTATGGCTACACCTTC
size: -; J: TRBJ2-3; D: -; V: TRBV7-3; CDR3: CASSLRAPDTQYF; DNA: TGTGCCAGCAGCTTAAGAGCCCCAGATACGCAGTATTTT
size: many; J: TRBJ2-1; D: -; V: TRBV5-1; CDR3: CASSLQGSYNEQFF; DNA: TGCGCCAGCAGCTTACAGGGCTCCTACAATGAGCAGTTCTTC
size: few; J: TRBJ2-1; D: TRBD2; V: TRBV7-9; CDR3: CASSAGLAENEQFF; DNA: TGTGCCAGCAGCGCAGGACTAGCGGAAAATGAGCAGTTCTTC
size: few; J: TRBJ2-1; D: -; V: TRBV7-9; CDR3: CASSLTLGEQFF; DNA: TGTGCCAGCAGCTTAACGCTGGGTGAGCAGTTCTTC
size: -; J: TRBJ2-1; D: -; V: TRBV5-1; CDR3: CASSLNPAGSSYNEQFF; DNA: TGCGCCAGCAGCTTGAACCCCGCGGGGAGCTCCTACAATGAGCAGTTCTTC
size: few; J: TRBJ2-1; D: -; V: TRBV28; CDR3: CASRGAESYNEQFF; DNA: TGTGCCAGTAGAGGGGCGGAGTCCTACAATGAGCAGTTCTTC
size: -; J: TRBJ2-2; D: -; V: TRBV5-1; CDR3: CASSLVLSNTGELFF; DNA: TGCGCCAGCAGCTTGGTGCTCTCGAACACCGGGGAGCTGTTTTTT
size: -; J: TRBJ1-5; D: -; V: TRBV7-9; CDR3: CASTSTGRGYQPQHF; DNA: TGTGCCAGCACCTCAACAGGGAGGGGCTATCAGCCCCAGCATTTT
size: -; J: TRBJ2-7; D: TRBD1; V: TRBV27; CDR3: CASSLGGTGTGEQYF; DNA: TGTGCCAGCAGTTTAGGTGGGACAGGGACAGGGGAGCAGTACTTC
size: few; J: TRBJ2-5; D: TRBD2; V: TRBV6-1; CDR3: CASNDLAGGPETQYF; DNA: TGTGCCAGCAACGACCTAGCGGGGGGGCCGGAGACCCAGTACTTC
size: -; J: TRBJ2-5; D: -; V: TRBV7-2; CDR3: CASSLGGATEETQYF; DNA: TGTGCCAGCAGCTTAGGCGGGGCAACCGAAGAGACCCAGTACTTC
size: -; J: TRBJ1-5; D: -; V: TRBV4-2; CDR3: CASSQGPPQVDSNQPQHF; DNA: TGTGCCAGCAGCCAAGGCCCCCCGCAGGTCGATAGCAATCAGCCCCAGCATTTT
size: many; J: TRBJ1-6; D: TRBD1; V: TRBV30; CDR3: CAWSVLPRGNISPLHF; DNA: TGTGCCTGGAGTGTACTCCCCAGGGGGAATATTTCACCCCTCCACTTT
size: many; J: TRBJ1-3; D: -; V: TRBV7-9; CDR3: CASSFSGPDSNTIYF; DNA: TGTGCCAGCAGCTTTTCTGGCCCGGATTCTAACACCATATATTTT
size: few; J: TRBJ1-6; D: -; V: TRBV20-1; CDR3: CSADRDINSPLHF; DNA: TGCAGTGCTGACCGGGATATTAATTCACCCCTCCACTTT
size: -; J: TRBJ1-1; D: -; V: TRBV6-5; CDR3: CASVQATEAFF; DNA: TGTGCCAGCGTCCAGGCAACTGAAGCTTTCTTT
size: few; J: TRBJ2-7; D: TRBD1; V: TRBV5-5; CDR3: CASSSRDRGNEQYF; DNA: TGTGCCAGCAGCTCCCGGGACAGGGGAAACGAGCAGTACTTC
size: -; J: TRBJ1-1; D: -; V: TRBV5-1; CDR3: CASSWAPGIGAEAFF; DNA: TGCGCCAGCAGCTGGGCCCCAGGGATAGGGGCTGAAGCTTTCTTT
size: once; J: TRBJ1-2; D: -; V: TRBV29-1; CDR3: CSGGEGTVFGYTF; DNA: TGCAGCGGGGGGGAGGGGACCGTTTTTGGCTACACCTTC
size: -; J: TRBJ1-1; D: TRBD1; V: TRBV6-5; CDR3: CATSGGANTEAFF; DNA: TGTGCCACCTCAGGGGGCGCGAACACTGAAGCTTTCTTT
size: few; J: TRBJ1-6; D: -; V: TRBV7-9; CDR3: CASSSTDNSPLHF; DNA: TGTGCCAGCAGCTCGACAGATAATTCACCCCTCCACTTT
size: many; J: TRBJ1-3; D: -; V: TRBV7-2; CDR3: CASSLGGLEGNTIYF; DNA: TGTGCCAGCAGCTTAGGGGGGCTGGAGGGAAACACCATATATTTT
size: -; J: TRBJ1-3; D: -; V: TRBV9; CDR3: CASSVAVLDSGNTIYF; DNA: TGTGCCAGCAGCGTAGCTGTATTAGACTCTGGAAACACCATATATTTT
size: few; J: TRBJ1-4; D: -; V: TRBV2; CDR3: CASKGRETWDEKLFF; DNA: TGTGCCAGCAAGGGCAGGGAAACATGGGACGAAAAACTGTTTTTT
size: many; J: TRBJ2-1; D: -; V: TRBV6-5; CDR3: CASSPDGGSYNEQFF; DNA: TGTGCCAGCAGCCCCGACGGAGGTTCCTACAATGAGCAGTTCTTC
size: -; J: TRBJ1-5; D: -; V: TRBV4-1; CDR3: CASSQSMNLPQPQHF; DNA: TGCGCCAGCAGCCAATCGATGAATCTCCCTCAGCCCCAGCATTTT
size: few; J: TRBJ2-1; D: TRBD1; V: TRBV6-2/TRBV6-3; CDR3: CASRTIQGSSYNEQFF; DNA: TGTGCCAGCAGAACGATACAGGGGAGCTCCTACAATGAGCAGTTCTTC
size: few; J: TRBJ1-5; D: -; V: TRBV10-3; CDR3: CAIMGAGRNQPQHF; DNA: TGTGCCATCATGGGGGCCGGACGCAATCAGCCCCAGCATTTT
size: -; J: TRBJ2-3; D: TRBD1; V: TRBV3-1; CDR3: CASSQAWTGIWDF; DNA: TGTGCCAGCAGCCAAGCGTGGACAGGTATTTGGGATTTT
size: -; J: TRBJ2-5; D: -; V: TRBV29-1; CDR3: CSVDPFQETQYF; DNA: TGCAGCGTTGACCCGTTTCAGGAGACCCAGTACTTC
size: -; J: TRBJ1-1; D: -; V: TRBV29-1; CDR3: CSVAQPITEAFF; DNA: TGCAGCGTTGCCCAACCAATAACCGAAGCTTTCTTT
size: few; J: TRBJ2-5; D: -; V: TRBV6-6; CDR3: CASSSPMGRPRGETQYF; DNA: TGTGCCAGCAGTAGTCCCATGGGCAGGCCCCGAGGGGAGACCCAGTACTTC
size: few; J: TRBJ2-4; D: -; V: TRBV7-3; CDR3: CASSLSSKNIQYF; DNA: TGTGCCAGCAGCTTAAGCAGCAAAAACATTCAGTACTTC